The 27 T cell receptor beta chains presented below share a single source sample, sequenced in a study of blood T cell repertoires in COVID-19. The data were produced by immunoSEQ multiplex PCR, yet TCRdb's version contains in-frame clones alone and is incomplete. This table has roughly 260,000 clones, 75% to 95% appearing once. The specimen sequenced was peripheral blood. The origin of the receptors is a person under 30 with COVID-19, enrolled during active disease.

The CDR3 coding sequence is TGCAGCGTTGAAGACTTAGCGGTTCCCTACGAGCAGTACTTC. This gives the protein CSVEDLAVPYEQYF. The chain joins TRBV29-1 to TRBJ2-7; TRBD2 might be the D (6 bases). The CDR3 has 14 amino acids. Looked up from germline, CDR1 is SQVTM and CDR2 is ANQGSEA. V was pared by 0 bases and J by 2 bases, with 11 bases between.

The V and J genes are TRBV6-2 or TRBV6-3 and TRBJ2-7, with 10 positions matching TRBD2. Germline assignment: CDR1 MNHEY and CDR2 SVGEGT. CDR3 length equals 14 residues. The junction had 4 bases not matched to a gene; V was cut back by 3 bases and J by 5 bases. The chain's CDR3 is CASSYLAGAHEQYF. The CDR3 DNA reads TGTGCCAGCAGTTATCTAGCGGGAGCACACGAGCAGTACTTC.

The gene calls are TRBV7-6 and TRBJ2-7; D perhaps matches TRBD1 (6 bases). Trimming stripped 1 base from V and 7 bases from J, with 17 bases between. The CDR3 is 15 residues long. Germline CDR1 SGHVS, CDR2 FNYEAQ. The CDR3 sequence: CASSLVAGVTEEQYF. The CDR3 DNA is TGTGCCAGCAGCTTAGTCGCAGGGGTAACAGAAGAGCAGTACTTC.

The J gene is TRBJ2-2, the V gene TRBV29-1; 8 nucleotides align to TRBD2. CDR1 is SQVTM, CDR2 ANQGSEA, per germline. The CDR3 has 15 amino acids. J gave up 3 bases and V 7 bases, and 10 bases lay outside the gene matches. The DNA for the CDR3 is TGCAGCGGCCTGTTTAGCGGGACCTACACCGGGGAGCTGTTTTTT. Residues: CSGLFSGTYTGELFF.

CDR3 bases: TGTGCCAGCAGCTTAGTATACAGCCGGAACACCGGGGAGCTGTTTTTT. Translated: CASSLVYSRNTGELFF. The chain employs TRBV11-2 and TRBJ2-2; no firm D call. The CDR3 is 16 amino acids. Germline-derived CDR1 and CDR2 are SGHAT and FQNNGV. The V end lost 1 base, the J end lost 1 base, and 10 bases lay between the germline ends.

The V gene is TRBV9, the J gene TRBJ2-2, with D possibly TRBD2 on 5 matching bases. Germline V gives CDR1 SGDLS, CDR2 YYNGEE. With 0 bases removed from V and 6 bases from J, the gap between germline ends came to 12 bases. The CDR3 is made up of 15 amino acids. The chain's CDR3 is CASSVGPEGPGELFF. The CDR3 DNA reads as TGTGCCAGCAGCGTAGGCCCCGAGGGTCCCGGGGAGCTGTTTTTT.

The chain carries TRBV5-6 and TRBJ2-2; TRBD1 agrees at 12 bases. The CDR3 length is 17 residues. Germline V gene sequence: CDR1 SGHDT, CDR2 YYEEEE. The junction had 7 bases not matched to a gene; V was cut back by 3 bases and J by 4 bases. CDR3 amino acids: CASSSPGQGAPTGELFF. The CDR3 nucleotides are TGTGCCAGCAGCTCTCCGGGACAGGGGGCGCCCACCGGGGAGCTGTTTTTT.

This clone was seen only once. The genes are TRBV29-1 and TRBJ2-3, with D unresolved. This CDR3 is built from 11 residues. The germline V gene encodes CDR1 SQVTM and CDR2 ANQGSEA. Trimming pared 6 bases from V and 8 bases from J, leaving 12 bases between. The CDR3: CSVPEAGTQYF. CDR3 sequence (DNA): TGCAGCGTGCCCGAAGCCGGTACGCAGTATTTT.

The chain couples TRBV24-1 to TRBJ2-1; 10 positions agree with TRBD1. The germline CDR1 and CDR2 sequences are KGHDR and SFDVKD. The CDR3 runs 14 residues. Trimming cost V 5 bases and J 5 bases; bases outside gene matches: 2. The CDR3 DNA sequence: TGTGCCACCAGTGCCGGGACAGGGGACAATGAGCAGTTCTTC. This translates into CATSAGTGDNEQFF.

This CDR3 reads CASSSGLAGEYTGELFF. DNA for the CDR3: TGTGCCAGCAGCTCCGGACTAGCGGGAGAGTACACCGGGGAGCTGTTTTTT. The chain carries TRBV11-2 and TRBJ2-2; 13 bases match TRBD2. CDR3 length: 17 amino acids. The germline gives CDR1 SGHAT, CDR2 FQNNGV. The trim removed 4 bases at V and 3 bases at J, leaving 5 bases unmatched.

This chain connects TRBV2 to TRBJ2-3, with a weak D call TRBD2 (5 bases). V was shortened by 3 bases and J by 0 bases, with 7 bases between the two germline ends. CDR3 length equals 14 residues. Germline values: CDR1 SNHLY, CDR2 FYNNEI. The CDR3 DNA sequence: TGTGCCAGCAGTGAGAGGACTAGCACAGATACGCAGTATTTT. This gives the protein CASSERTSTDTQYF. The variable domain in full, with the rest retrieved from reference TRBV2 and TRBJ2-3, is EPEVTQTPSHQVTQMGQEVILRCVPISNHLYFYWYRQILGQKVEFLVSFYNNEISEKSEIFDDQFSVERPDGSNFTLKIRSTKLEDSAMYFCASSERTSTDTQYFGPGTRLTVL.

V gene TRBV5-1 combines with J gene TRBJ1-1, with D maybe TRBD1 (6 bases). CDR1 SGHRS and CDR2 YFSETQ come from the germline V gene. This CDR3 comprises 12 residues. Trimming shortened V by 1 base and J by 6 bases, and 7 bases separated the two germline ends. The CDR3 protein is CASSLPGAEAFF. The CDR3 bases are TGCGCCAGCAGCTTGCCAGGGGCTGAAGCTTTCTTT.

V usage is TRBV27 and J usage is TRBJ1-5, with a weak D call TRBD1 (6 bases). V was shortened by 3 bases and J by 2 bases, with 8 bases between the two germline ends. CDR1 is MNHEY, CDR2 SMNVEV, per germline (reference sequence). The CDR3 length is 14 residues. CDR3 amino acids: CASSFSGGNQPQHF. The CDR3 nucleotides are TGTGCCAGCAGTTTTTCAGGGGGCAATCAGCCCCAGCATTTT.

This chain joins TRBV24-1 and TRBJ2-1; 10 nucleotides agree with TRBD2. V trimming: 3 bases; J trimming: 4 bases; junction bases outside the gene matches: 8. The CDR3 has 17 residues. CDR1 and CDR2 from the germline V gene are KGHDR and SFDVKD. CDR3 region: CATSDPKGSGRYNEQFF. DNA of the CDR3: TGTGCCACCAGTGATCCCAAGGGTAGCGGGAGGTACAATGAGCAGTTCTTC.

The gene calls are TRBV6-5 and TRBJ2-1, with 8 bases matching TRBD1. The ends lost 7 bases at V and 8 bases at J; junction bases unmatched: 10. Germline assignment: CDR1 MNHEY and CDR2 SVGAGI. The CDR3 extends over 14 amino acids. The CDR3 nucleotides read TGTGCCAGCATTAGGGACAGGAGAACCCATGAGCAGTTCTTC. Protein sequence: CASIRDRRTHEQFF.

This clone was picked up one time. The CDR3 reads CASSLGQGVDQPQHF. In DNA, the CDR3 is TGTGCCAGTAGTCTAGGACAGGGGGTGGATCAGCCCCAGCATTTT. The rearrangement links TRBV19 to TRBJ1-5, with TRBD1 matching over 10 bases. The CDR3 sequence is 15 residues long. From germline, CDR1 is LNHDA and CDR2 SQIVND (reference sequence). V shed 5 bases, J shed 5 bases, and the junction held 6 bases outside the gene matches.

The chain uses TRBV6-6 and TRBJ2-5, with D possibly being TRBD1 (5 bases). Germline V gives CDR1 MNHNY, CDR2 SVGAGI (reference sequence). There are 13 residues in the CDR3. V lost 0 bases and J lost 7, with 9 bases in between. CDR3 bases: TGTGCCAGCAGTTACTCAGGGGTAGGGACCCAGTACTTC. Translating it yields CASSYSGVGTQYF.

CDR3 amino acids: CATTSVLGNTIYF. The CDR3 DNA reads as TGTGCCACCACAAGTGTTCTAGGAAACACCATATATTTT. The V gene is TRBV15, the J gene TRBJ1-3; D uncertain. The CDR3 sequence is 13 residues long. CDR1 is LNHNV, CDR2 YYDKDF, per germline (reference sequence). V was pared by 7 bases and J by 4 bases, with 11 bases between.

The chain joins TRBV23-1 to TRBJ2-1; 16 bases fit TRBD2. TRBV23-1 belongs to the ORF category, with a function that is uncertain. The CDR3 contains 17 residues. Losses at the gene ends were 6 bases for V and 8 bases for J; bases not matched to a gene: 10. The CDR3 coding sequence is TGCGCCAGCAGACCGGGACTAGCGGGAGGGCCGACTGATGAGCAGTTCTTC. It translates to CASRPGLAGGPTDEQFF.

This sequence joins TRBV29-1 and TRBJ1-2; 8 nucleotides align to TRBD1. Trimming took 5 bases from V and 4 from J; bases not matched to a gene: 3. The CDR3 spans 12 residues. The germline gives CDR1 SQVTM, CDR2 ANQGSEA. The CDR3 DNA reads TGCAGCGTTCCTACAGGGGGCTATGGCTACACCTTC. It codes for CSVPTGGYGYTF.

The CDR3: CATRAIAASFYEQYF. The CDR3 DNA is TGTGCCACCAGAGCTATAGCGGCTTCCTTCTACGAGCAGTACTTC. J is TRBJ2-7 and V is TRBV24-1, with a tentative D call TRBD2 (6 bases). Germline-derived CDR1 and CDR2 are KGHDR and SFDVKD. V was trimmed by 7 bases and J by 3 bases, leaving 18 bases between them. There are 15 residues in the CDR3.

The chain joins TRBV20-1 to TRBJ2-7, with 8 bases lining up with TRBD1. Germline V gene sequence: CDR1 DFQATT, CDR2 SNEGSKA (reference sequence). This CDR3 has 14 amino acids. The J segment lost 5 bases and the V segment lost 3 bases, leaving 9 bases of the junction unmatched. Written as DNA, the CDR3 is TGCAGTGCTAGTGAGGTCGGACAGGGCCACGAGCAGTACTTC. Its translation is CSASEVGQGHEQYF.

The CDR3 loop is CSVELEYLTGELFF. The CDR3 nucleotides are TGCAGCGTTGAACTGGAGTACCTGACCGGGGAGCTGTTTTTT. V usage is TRBV29-1 and J usage is TRBJ2-2, with D uncertain. V was pared by 2 bases and J by 5 bases, with 12 bases between. Germline V gene lookup returns CDR1 SQVTM and CDR2 ANQGSEA. CDR3 length: 14 residues.

This rearrangement joins TRBV3-1 (or the pseudogene TRBV3-2) to TRBJ2-3; 10 nucleotides agree with TRBD2. CDR1 LGHDT and CDR2 YNNKEL come from the germline V gene (reference sequence). The CDR3 covers 14 residues. V was clipped by 4 bases and J by 7 bases; unmatched bases: 5. CDR3 bases: TGTGCCAGCAGCCCTAGCGGGAGTAGATATACGCAGTATTTT. Its protein product is CASSPSGSRYTQYF.

This rearrangement joins TRBV7-9 to TRBJ2-3; a possible D gene is TRBD1 (7 bases). CDR1 is SEHNR and CDR2 is FQNEAQ in the germline V gene (reference sequence). V was cut by 4 bases and J by 6 bases, with 20 bases left in between. The CDR3 consists of 16 residues. The CDR3 DNA follows: TGTGCCAGCAGCTCACCGGAGGGGGCCCAGGCGGATACGCAGTATTTT. As protein: CASSSPEGAQADTQYF.

This clone was picked up one time. V gene TRBV29-1 combines with J gene TRBJ2-1; TRBD2 matches at 8 bases. Trimming at V came to 3 bases and at J to 2 bases, leaving 6 bases not matched to a gene. Germline CDR1 reads SQVTM; CDR2 reads ANQGSEA. This CDR3 region has 15 residues. The DNA for the CDR3 is TGCAGCGTTGACGCGGGAGGCGTAACCTACAATGAGCAGTTCTTC. Protein product: CSVDAGGVTYNEQFF.

The CDR3 sequence: CASSLWPVELYEQYF. The CDR3 DNA is TGTGCCAGCAGTTTATGGCCCGTCGAACTCTACGAGCAGTACTTC. The rearrangement joins TRBV28 to TRBJ2-7; D not resolved. The CDR3 covers 15 residues. Trimming removed 0 bases at V and 3 bases at J, with 12 bases between. CDR1 and CDR2 from the germline V gene are MDHEN and SYDVKM.